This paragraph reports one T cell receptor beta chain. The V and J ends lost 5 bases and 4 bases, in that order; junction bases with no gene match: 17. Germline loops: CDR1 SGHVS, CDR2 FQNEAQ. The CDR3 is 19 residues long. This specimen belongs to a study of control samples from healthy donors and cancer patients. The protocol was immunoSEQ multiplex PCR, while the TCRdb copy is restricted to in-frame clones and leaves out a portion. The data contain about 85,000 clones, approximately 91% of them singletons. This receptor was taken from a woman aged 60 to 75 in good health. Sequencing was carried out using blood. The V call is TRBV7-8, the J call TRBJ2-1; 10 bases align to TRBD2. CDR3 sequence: CASSPGVAGGGGFYNEQFF. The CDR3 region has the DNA TGTGCCAGCAGCCCCGGGGTAGCGGGAGGAGGGGGTTTTTACAATGAGCAGTTCTTC.